The clone carrying this T cell receptor beta chain has more than one count but fewer than ten. Its specificity is not known. 13 Jbeta primers and 60 Vbeta primers were used for the PCR. The method was immunoSEQ multiplex PCR; TCRdb's version includes in-frame clones alone and lacks a portion of them. The repertoire holds about 100,000 clones, with around 74% as singletons. This specimen comes from a study of cytomegalovirus exposure and HLA in healthy donors. Study observations and caveats: The likely explanation for a cluster of highly shared sequence variants was sequencing artifact. A list of around 150 TCR beta chains associated with cytomegalovirus was given. In an earlier analysis, most TCR beta V segments were productive about 87% or about 30% of the time. A later analysis reportedly identified an Asian-associated ancestry cluster as carrying fewer N-insertions than the roughly 670-donor mean.

Sequenced: PBMCs. The source is a man aged 35 to 55 in good health and CMV-seropositive.

CDR3 coding DNA: TGCGCCAGCAGCCAAGATCCATCAGGGTCTAATGAAAAACTGTTTTTT. It is translated as CASSQDPSGSNEKLFF. The V gene is TRBV4-1, the J gene TRBJ1-4; a possible D gene is TRBD1 (5 bases). Trimming removed 0 bases at V and 3 bases at J, with 11 bases between. This CDR3 comprises 16 residues. Germline V CDR1 and CDR2: MGHRA, YSYEKL.